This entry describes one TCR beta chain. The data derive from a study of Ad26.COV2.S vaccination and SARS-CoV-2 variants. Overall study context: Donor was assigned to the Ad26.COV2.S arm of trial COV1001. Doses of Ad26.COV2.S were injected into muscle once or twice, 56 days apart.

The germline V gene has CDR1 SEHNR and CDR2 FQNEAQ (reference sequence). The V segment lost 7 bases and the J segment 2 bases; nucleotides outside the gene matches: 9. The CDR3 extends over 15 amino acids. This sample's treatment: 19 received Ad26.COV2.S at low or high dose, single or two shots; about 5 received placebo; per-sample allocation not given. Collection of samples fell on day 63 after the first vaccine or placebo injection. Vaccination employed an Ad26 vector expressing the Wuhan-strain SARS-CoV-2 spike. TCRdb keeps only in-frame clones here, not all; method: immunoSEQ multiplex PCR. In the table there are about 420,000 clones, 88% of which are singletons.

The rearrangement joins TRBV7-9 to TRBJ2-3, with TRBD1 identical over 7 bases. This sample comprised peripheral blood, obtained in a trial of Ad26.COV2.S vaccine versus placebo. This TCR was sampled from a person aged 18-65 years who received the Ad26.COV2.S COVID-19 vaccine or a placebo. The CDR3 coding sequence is TGTGCCAGCACCACGGACAGGCCTTACACAGATACGCAGTATTTT. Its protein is CASTTDRPYTDTQYF.